This T cell receptor beta chain was profiled in a study of cytomegalovirus exposure and HLA in healthy donors. The primer mix had 60 Vbeta and 13 Jbeta primers. Sequencing used immunoSEQ multiplex PCR; TCRdb keeps in-frame clones, though not all of them. The sample has fewer than 150,000 clones; approximately 84% are singletons. The germline V and J ends were trimmed by 2 bases and 0 bases, with 6 bases remaining between them. Germline values: CDR1 MDHEN, CDR2 SYDVKM. The CDR3 runs 14 residues. The source is a man aged 50-60 years in good health and CMV-seronegative. Sequencing was done on a sample of PBMCs. The J gene is TRBJ2-3, the V gene TRBV28; D is unclear. CDR3 protein: CASSLTYSTDTQYF. CDR3 in DNA: TGTGCCAGCAGTTTAACCTACAGCACAGATACGCAGTATTTT.